These 21 T cell receptor beta chains came from one sample sequenced in a study of response to subunit inactivated influenza vaccine. Each CDR3 protein is one row after TCRdb ran MiXCR on the RT-PCR reads. Found here are about 500,000 distinct CDR3 sequences, approximately 15% of them singletons; the top ten hold approximately 3%. Sequences were derived from CD4+ T cells sorted from PBMCs, sampled roughly 24 months after vaccination. Receptors were obtained from a man aged 45 to 75 who received an inactivated influenza vaccine.

This chain links TRBV20-1 with TRBJ2-5, with 15 positions matching TRBD2. The CDR3 contains 16 residues. Trimming took 5 bases from V and 2 from J; bases not matched to a gene: 6. Per the germline V gene, CDR1 is DFQATT and CDR2 is SNEGSKA (reference sequence). The CDR3 region has the DNA TGCAGTGCTCGGACTAGCGGGGGGGCGCGACAAGAGACCCAGTACTTC. Translating it yields CSARTSGGARQETQYF.

The CDR3 spells CSARSTGAETAYEQYF. For the CDR3, the DNA is TGCAGTGCTAGGTCGACGGGGGCCGAGACTGCCTACGAGCAGTACTTC. J is TRBJ2-7 and V is TRBV20-1; D tentatively reads TRBD1 or TRBD2 (6 bases each). Deletions cut 3 bases from V and 2 bases from J, with 20 bases between. The CDR3 is 16 amino acids. Germline V gives CDR1 DFQATT, CDR2 SNEGSKA (reference sequence).

In this sample, this clonotype turned up a few times. CDR3 residues: CSPTDGKTQYF. The CDR3 region has the DNA TGCAGTCCAACGGATGGAAAGACCCAGTACTTC. This rearrangement joins TRBV20-1 to TRBJ2-5; D is ambiguous. V was cut by 8 bases and J by 6 bases, with 13 bases left in between. Germline CDR1 DFQATT, CDR2 SNEGSKA (reference sequence). This CDR3 region has 11 residues.

The chain uses TRBV5-1 and TRBJ1-5; TRBD1 is a possible D gene (5 bases). The V end lost 4 bases, the J end lost 7 bases, and 15 bases lay between the germline ends. CDR3 length: 14 residues. Germline values: CDR1 SGHRS, CDR2 YFSETQ. CDR3 region: CASSPGDRGQPQHF. The CDR3 bases are TGCGCCAGCAGCCCGGGAGACCGGGGGCAGCCCCAGCATTTT.

The chain combines TRBV12-3 or TRBV12-4 with TRBJ1-3; D is uncertain. There are 13 residues in the CDR3. The V end lost 3 bases, the J end lost 6 bases, and 9 bases lay between the germline ends. CDR3 DNA sequence: TGTGCCAGCAGTTTTGTGACAAAAAACACCATATATTTT. Protein product: CASSFVTKNTIYF.

The CDR3 is CASRALAGTYNEQFF. The CDR3 bases are TGTGCCAGCAGGGCACTAGCGGGAACGTACAATGAGCAGTTCTTC. The V call is TRBV6-2 or TRBV6-3, the J call TRBJ2-1, with 10 bases that match TRBD2. Germline V gene data show CDR1 as MNHEY and CDR2 as SVGEGT. V lost 6 bases, J lost 4 bases, and 6 bases stayed unmatched. There are 15 residues in the CDR3.

This clonotype was counted only a few times. V usage is TRBV7-2 and J usage is TRBJ2-7; 8 bases are shared with TRBD1. The V and J ends lost 3 bases and 2 bases, in that order; junction bases with no gene match: 6. The CDR3 is made up of 15 amino acids. Germline-derived CDR1 and CDR2 are SGHTA and FQGNSA. CDR3 region: CASSFDRGTTYEQYF. In DNA form, the CDR3 reads TGTGCCAGCAGCTTTGACAGGGGAACAACCTACGAGCAGTACTTC.

This clonotype was picked up a small number of times. This chain's CDR3 is CASSRALGSYNSPLHF. CDR3 in DNA: TGTGCCAGCAGTCGGGCCCTGGGGAGCTATAATTCACCCCTCCACTTT. The rearrangement joins TRBV27 to TRBJ1-6; D remains ambiguous. The CDR3 runs 16 residues. Germline assignment: CDR1 MNHEY and CDR2 SMNVEV (reference sequence). Trimming stripped 5 bases from V and 3 bases from J, with 14 bases between.

The table lists this clonotype with many counts. The rearrangement joins TRBV12-3 or TRBV12-4 to TRBJ1-1, with TRBD1 as a possible D gene (6 bases). The CDR3 covers 14 residues. V shed 5 bases and J shed 4 bases, with 14 bases lying between them. As DNA, the CDR3 is TGTGCCAGCAGTCCGAGGGGGGGCATCACTGAAGCTTTCTTT. Its translation: CASSPRGGITEAFF.

This clonotype was detected only a few times. The V call is TRBV29-1, the J call TRBJ1-1; D uncertain. This CDR3 region has 13 residues. Per germline, CDR1 SQVTM and CDR2 ANQGSEA. Trimming took off 6 bases at V and 1 base at J, with 12 bases between the two ends. CDR3 nucleotide sequence: TGCAGCGTCACACGGATGGGGAACACTGAAGCTTTCTTT. It yields the protein CSVTRMGNTEAFF.

As to this clonotype: An end of the junction does not agree with germline; a read error may underlie this. The chain couples TRBV18 to TRBJ1-1; D remains ambiguous. Germline CDR1 and CDR2: KGHSH and LQKENI. The CDR3 loop spans 14 amino acids. CDR3 sequence (DNA): TGTGCCAGCGCACCGGTTTTACCAAACACTGAAGCTTTCTTT. It is translated as CASAPVLPNTEAFF.

The sample holds many counts of this clonotype. J is TRBJ2-2 and V is TRBV28; no clear D gene. Germline CDR1 and CDR2: MDHEN and SYDVKM. There are 13 residues in the CDR3. Trimming removed 6 bases from V and 8 bases from J, with 13 bases in between. CDR3: CASSPILAGELFF. The CDR3 bases are TGTGCCAGCAGCCCTATTTTGGCGGGGGAGCTGTTTTTT.

This clonotype was detected a few times. CDR3 bases: TGTGCCAGCAGTTACGGGATGGGGACAGGGGGCTCTTACGAGCAGTACTTC. It translates to CASSYGMGTGGSYEQYF. V is TRBV6-5 and J is TRBJ2-7, with TRBD1 identical over 12 bases. The CDR3 has 17 residues. V gave up 2 bases and J gave up 4 bases; unmatched junction bases: 9. From germline, CDR1 is MNHEY and CDR2 SVGAGI.

The chain couples TRBV6-4 to TRBJ1-4, with 10 bases that match TRBD1. The CDR3 contains 15 residues. After removal of 5 bases from V and 4 bases from J, the junction contained 4 bases not matched to a gene. Germline V gene sequence: CDR1 MRHNA, CDR2 SNTAGT. CDR3 coding DNA: TGTGCCAGCAGTCCGGGACAGGGGTTTAATGAAAAACTGTTTTTT. Translating gives CASSPGQGFNEKLFF.

This clonotype has just a few counts. The chain joins TRBV20-1 to TRBJ2-1; a weak D match, TRBD1 (5 bases). Germline CDR1 reads DFQATT; CDR2 reads SNEGSKA (reference sequence). The CDR3 runs to 15 residues. V lost 2 bases, J lost 0 bases, and 11 bases lay in between. The CDR3 DNA sequence: TGCAGTGCTAGAAGACTGGGGCCCTCCTACAATGAGCAGTTCTTC. Encoded protein: CSARRLGPSYNEQFF.

This clonotype has a count of ten or more. The genes are TRBV2 and TRBJ2-1, with D uncertain. V was pared by 8 bases and J by 1 base, with 9 bases between. The CDR3 contains 13 residues. Germline CDR1 is SNHLY and CDR2 is FYNNEI. The CDR3: CASSRNSYNEQFF. The CDR3 DNA sequence: TGTGCCAGCTCGCGCAATTCCTACAATGAGCAGTTCTTC. The full variable domain, in which reference TRBV2 and TRBJ2-1 provide the parts outside the CDR3, is EPEVTQTPSHQVTQMGQEVILRCVPISNHLYFYWYRQILGQKVEFLVSFYNNEISEKSEIFDDQFSVERPDGSNFTLKIRSTKLEDSAMYFCASSRNSYNEQFFGPGTRLTVL.

The chain links TRBV3-1 to TRBJ1-2, with D hard to call. Germline V gene lookup returns CDR1 LGHDT and CDR2 YNNKEL (reference sequence). V was clipped by 2 bases and J by 8 bases, with 12 bases between them. There are 13 residues in the CDR3. CDR3 protein: CASSQSVTGGYTF. DNA of the CDR3: TGTGCCAGCAGCCAATCGGTGACTGGGGGCTACACCTTC.

This clonotype showed up many times. The chain carries TRBV6-1 and TRBJ1-1; D remains ambiguous. Germline V CDR1 and CDR2: MNHNS, SASEGT. The CDR3 extends over 16 amino acids. The V end was cut by 6 bases, the J end by 1 base, with 18 bases between. CDR3 amino acids: CASSPPPERKNTEAFF. DNA of the CDR3: TGTGCCAGCAGCCCCCCTCCGGAACGGAAGAACACTGAAGCTTTCTTT.

This clonotype was seen a few times. CDR3 sequence reads: CATSASGDTDTQYF. DNA for the CDR3: TGTGCCACCAGCGCCTCAGGGGACACAGATACGCAGTATTTT. The V call is TRBV15, the J call TRBJ2-3, with TRBD1 as a possible D gene (6 bases). This CDR3 is 14 amino acids long. V lost 5 bases and J lost 2, with 11 bases in between. Germline V lookup: CDR1 LNHNV, CDR2 YYDKDF (reference sequence).

This clonotype was seen a handful of times. The rearrangement joins TRBV6-5 to TRBJ2-7; D may be TRBD2 (5 bases). The CDR3 extends over 12 amino acids. Trimming took off 4 bases at V and 5 bases at J, with 9 bases between the two ends. Germline V gene data show CDR1 as MNHEY and CDR2 as SVGAGI. This CDR3 is CASSFAGDEQYF. The DNA of the CDR3 is TGTGCCAGCAGTTTTGCCGGGGACGAGCAGTACTTC.

The CDR3 DNA follows: TGTGCCAGCAGTTTGGACAGCCTAGAGGGCTACACCTTC. It codes for CASSLDSLEGYTF. The J gene is TRBJ1-2, the V gene TRBV28, with TRBD1 as a possible D gene (6 bases). Germline loops: CDR1 MDHEN, CDR2 SYDVKM. This CDR3 contains 13 residues. With 3 bases removed from V and 8 bases from J, the gap between germline ends came to 13 bases.